The present T cell receptor (beta chain) was sequenced within a study of blood T cell repertoires in COVID-19. The table came from immunoSEQ multiplex PCR; TCRdb's copy has only in-frame clones and leaves some out. The data contain roughly 43,000 clones, around 79% of them singletons. The CDR3 totals 17 residues. The TCR comes from a woman between 55 and 75 years old with acute or convalescent COVID-19. Sequences were obtained from peripheral blood. This sequence joins TRBV1 and TRBJ2-7; TRBD2 was called by the table and not checked on the DNA. TRBV1 is a pseudogene segment. The CDR3 loop is CTSSHLERGGTDYEQYF. The CDR3 nucleotides read TGCACCAGCAGCCACTTAGAGCGGGGTGGGACGGATTACGAGCAGTACTTC.